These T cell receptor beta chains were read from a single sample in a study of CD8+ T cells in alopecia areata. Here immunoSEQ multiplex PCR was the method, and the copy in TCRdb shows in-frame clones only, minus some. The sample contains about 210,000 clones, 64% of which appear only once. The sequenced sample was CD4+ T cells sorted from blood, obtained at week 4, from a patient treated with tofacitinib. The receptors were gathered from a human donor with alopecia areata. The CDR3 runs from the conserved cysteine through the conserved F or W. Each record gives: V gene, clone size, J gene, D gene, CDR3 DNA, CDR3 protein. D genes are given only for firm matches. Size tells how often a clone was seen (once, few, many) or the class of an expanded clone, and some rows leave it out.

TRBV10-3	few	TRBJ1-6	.	TGTGCCATCAGCAAAGGACTCCCCCTCAAATCTTCCCTCCACTTT	CAISKGLPLKSSLHF
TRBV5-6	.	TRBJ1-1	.	TGTGCCAGCAGCTGGACGGCGAACACTGAAGCTTTCTTT	CASSWTANTEAFF
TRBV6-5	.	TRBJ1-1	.	TGTGCCAGCAGTTACCCTACAGGTGAAGCTTTCTTT	CASSYPTGEAFF
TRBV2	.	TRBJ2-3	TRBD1	TGTGCCAGCAGTGGACAGGGGGCGATAAGCACAGATACGCAGTATTTT	CASSGQGAISTDTQYF
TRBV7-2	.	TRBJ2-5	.	TGTGCCAGCAGAGTACCGGGTGCTGGTGAGACCCAGTACTTC	CASRVPGAGETQYF
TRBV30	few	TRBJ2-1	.	TGTGCCTGGAGCCTAGGGGGAGCCCCTTTCTTC	CAWSLGGAPFF
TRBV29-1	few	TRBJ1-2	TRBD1	TGCAGCGCCACAGGGGACAACTATGGCTACACCTTC	CSATGDNYGYTF
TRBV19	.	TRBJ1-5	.	TGTGCCAGTAGTTCCGGACCAACCGGCGGACAGCCCCAGCATTTT	CASSSGPTGGQPQHF
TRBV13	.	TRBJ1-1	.	TGTGCCAGCAGCTTAGCCCGGGGGGGAGCTTTCTTT	CASSLARGGAFF
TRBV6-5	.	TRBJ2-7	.	TGTGCCAGCAGAATTACCGGACAGTCCTACGAGCAGTACTTC	CASRITGQSYEQYF
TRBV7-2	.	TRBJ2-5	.	TGTGCCAGCAGCTTAAAGTCGGCGGAGACCCAGTACTTC	CASSLKSAETQYF
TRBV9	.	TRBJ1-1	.	TGTGCCAGCAGGCCGGACAGATTGAACACTGAAGCTTTCTTT	CASRPDRLNTEAFF
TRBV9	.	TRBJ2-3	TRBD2	TGTGCCAGCTCTAGCGGCACAACAGATACGCAGTATTTT	CASSSGTTDTQYF
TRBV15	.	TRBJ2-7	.	TGTGCCACCAGCAGAGGCAAATCTGGCAGCTCCTACGAGCAGTACTTC	CATSRGKSGSSYEQYF
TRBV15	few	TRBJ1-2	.	TGTGCCACCAGCCCCCGTCCCATACAGCATTCAAACTATGGCTACACCTTC	CATSPRPIQHSNYGYTF
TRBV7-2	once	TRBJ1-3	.	TGTGCCAGCAGCTTAGACTGGACTGGAAACACCATATATTTT	CASSLDWTGNTIYF
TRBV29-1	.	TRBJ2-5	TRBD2	TGCAGCGTAACTAGCGGCAAAGAGACCCAGTACTTC	CSVTSGKETQYF
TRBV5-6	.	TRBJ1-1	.	TGTGCCAGCAGCCTGTATGGGCGCATGAACACTGAAGCTTTCTTT	CASSLYGRMNTEAFF
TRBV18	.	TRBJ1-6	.	TGTGCCAGCTCACCGAATTATAATTCACCCCTCCACTTT	CASSPNYNSPLHF
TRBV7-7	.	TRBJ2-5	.	TGTGCTAGCAGCTTGGGTCGGGGGGAGACCCAGTACTTC	CASSLGRGETQYF
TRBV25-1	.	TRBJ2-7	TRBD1	TGTGCCAGCAGTGGATTCGACAGGGCCCACTACGAGCAGTACTTC	CASSGFDRAHYEQYF
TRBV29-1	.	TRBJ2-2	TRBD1	TGCAGCGTTCTTACAGGGGTCGTACCCGGGGAGCTGTTTTTT	CSVLTGVVPGELFF
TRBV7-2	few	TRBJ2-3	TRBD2	TGTGCCAGCAGCTTAGTTACGGGGGGTGGTACGCAGTATTTT	CASSLVTGGGTQYF
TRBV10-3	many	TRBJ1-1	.	TGTGCCATCAGATCATACGGACAGGAAGCTTTCTTT	CAIRSYGQEAFF
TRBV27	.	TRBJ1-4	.	TGTGCCAGCAGTCCCAGAGTCTCAGCTAATGAAAAACTGTTTTTT	CASSPRVSANEKLFF
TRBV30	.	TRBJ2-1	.	TGTGCCTGGAATCCGGGGGTTTCCTACAATGAGCAGTTCTTC	CAWNPGVSYNEQFF
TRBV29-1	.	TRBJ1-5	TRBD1	TGCAGCGTTGGTGACAGGGGATCCAATCAGCCCCAGCATTTT	CSVGDRGSNQPQHF
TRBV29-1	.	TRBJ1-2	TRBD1	TGCAGCGTTGTCGTGGACAGGGGTTATGGCTACACCTTC	CSVVVDRGYGYTF
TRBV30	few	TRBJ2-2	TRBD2	TGTGCCTGGAGTGCAGGCAGGGAGGGCGGGGAGCTGTTTTTT	CAWSAGREGGELFF
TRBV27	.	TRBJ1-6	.	TGTGCCAGCAGTTTATTGGTAGACGCCAATTCACCCCTCCACTTT	CASSLLVDANSPLHF
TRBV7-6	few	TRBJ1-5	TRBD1	TGTGCCAGCAGCTTAGGCGACAGGGGCAATCAGCCCCAGCATTTT	CASSLGDRGNQPQHF
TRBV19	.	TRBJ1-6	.	TGTGCCAGTAGTTCGACAGCGAGCTCCTATAATTCACCCCTCCACTTT	CASSSTASSYNSPLHF